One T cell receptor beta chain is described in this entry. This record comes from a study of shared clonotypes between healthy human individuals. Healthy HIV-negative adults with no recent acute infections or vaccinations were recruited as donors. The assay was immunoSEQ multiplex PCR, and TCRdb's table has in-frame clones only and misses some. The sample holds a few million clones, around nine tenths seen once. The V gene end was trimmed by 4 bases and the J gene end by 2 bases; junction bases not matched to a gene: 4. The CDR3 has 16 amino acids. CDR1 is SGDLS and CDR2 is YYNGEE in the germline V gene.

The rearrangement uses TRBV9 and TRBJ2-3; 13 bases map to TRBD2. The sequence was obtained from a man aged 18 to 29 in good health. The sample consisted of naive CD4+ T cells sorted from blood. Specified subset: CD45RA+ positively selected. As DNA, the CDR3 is TGTGCCAGCAGCCCAGGGACTAGCGGGACCACAGATACGCAGTATTTT. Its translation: CASSPGTSGTTDTQYF.